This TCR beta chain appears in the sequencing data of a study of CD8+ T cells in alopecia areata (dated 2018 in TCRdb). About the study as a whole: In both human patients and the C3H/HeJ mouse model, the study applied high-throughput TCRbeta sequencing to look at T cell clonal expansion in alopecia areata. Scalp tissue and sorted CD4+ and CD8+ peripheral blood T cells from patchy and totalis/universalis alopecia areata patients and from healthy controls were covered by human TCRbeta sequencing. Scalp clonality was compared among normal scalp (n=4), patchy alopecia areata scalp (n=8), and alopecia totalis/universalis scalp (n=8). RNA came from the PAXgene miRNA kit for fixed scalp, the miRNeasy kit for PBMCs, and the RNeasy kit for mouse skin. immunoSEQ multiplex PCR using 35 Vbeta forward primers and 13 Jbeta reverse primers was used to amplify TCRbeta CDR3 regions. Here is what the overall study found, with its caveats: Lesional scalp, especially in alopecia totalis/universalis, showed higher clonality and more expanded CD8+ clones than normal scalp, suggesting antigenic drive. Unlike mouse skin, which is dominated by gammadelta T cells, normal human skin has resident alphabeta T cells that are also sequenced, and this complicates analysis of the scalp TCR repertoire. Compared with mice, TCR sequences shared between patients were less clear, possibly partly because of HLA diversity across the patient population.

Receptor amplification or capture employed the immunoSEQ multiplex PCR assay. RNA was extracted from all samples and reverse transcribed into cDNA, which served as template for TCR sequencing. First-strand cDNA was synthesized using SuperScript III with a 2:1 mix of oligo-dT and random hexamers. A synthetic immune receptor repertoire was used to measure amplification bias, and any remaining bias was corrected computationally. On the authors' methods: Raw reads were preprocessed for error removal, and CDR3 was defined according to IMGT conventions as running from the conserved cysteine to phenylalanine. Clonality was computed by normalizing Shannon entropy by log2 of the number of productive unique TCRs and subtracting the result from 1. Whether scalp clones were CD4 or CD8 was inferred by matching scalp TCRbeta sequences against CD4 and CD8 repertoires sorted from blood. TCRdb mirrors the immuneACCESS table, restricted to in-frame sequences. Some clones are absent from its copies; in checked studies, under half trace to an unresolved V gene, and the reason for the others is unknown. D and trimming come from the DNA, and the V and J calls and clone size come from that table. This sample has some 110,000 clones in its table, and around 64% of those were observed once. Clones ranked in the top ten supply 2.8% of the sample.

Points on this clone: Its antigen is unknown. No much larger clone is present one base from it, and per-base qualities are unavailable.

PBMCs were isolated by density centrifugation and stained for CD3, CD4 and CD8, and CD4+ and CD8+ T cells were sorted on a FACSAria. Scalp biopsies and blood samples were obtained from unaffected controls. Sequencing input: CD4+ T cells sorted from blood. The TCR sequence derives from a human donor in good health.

The nucleotide sequence reads as follows: TGTGCCAGCAGCCCTCAGGGGGAGCTGTTTTTT. Its protein is CASSPQGELFF. The sequence links TRBV7-2 to TRBJ2-2, with the D gene uncertain. From the cysteine through the phenylalanine, the CDR3 covers 11 amino acids. Only the CDR3 DNA stays, 33 bases, in frame from base 1. CDR1 SGHTA and CDR2 FQGNSA were looked up in the germline V gene. V sheds 5 bases and J sheds 8 bases, leaving 6 bases between their ends.